The clone carrying this TCR beta chain has a count of ten or more. Its specificity is unknown. For TCR, cDNA came from 5'RACE template switching, which added a universal primer site and UMIs. TCRdb used MiXCR to reprocess the 5' RACE reads, holding one entry per CDR3 protein. The sample consists of some 400,000 distinct CDR3 sequences, approximately 18% of them appearing once. The data stem from a study of T cells after yellow fever vaccination. Study-wide background: Preparation used SMART-Seq v4 Ultra Low Input for the low-cell-number fractions. The study's findings and limits: It was a small share of clonotypes that appeared in both CD4 and CD8 compartments. Clones that expanded after primary vaccination mostly reappeared after the booster (roughly 97% CD4, roughly 90% CD8).

The V gene lost 3 bases and the J gene lost 8 bases, with 18 bases spanning the gap. This CDR3 contains 14 residues. The germline CDR1 and CDR2 sequences are DFQATT and SNEGSKA (reference sequence). The sample was PBMCs, taken before the yellow fever booster vaccination. The TCR sequence derives from a man aged 18 to 29 who received the YFV17D yellow fever vaccine. The chain has TRBV20-1 and TRBJ2-3, with D perhaps TRBD1 (6 bases). The CDR3 loop reads CSASQGWGLSTQYF. The CDR3 bases are TGCAGTGCTAGCCAGGGGTGGGGATTAAGTACGCAGTATTTT.